The 25 T cell receptor beta chains below all came from one sample that was sequenced in a study of read filtering for tumor transcriptome and immune sequencing. Molecular barcoded adaptors covering alpha/delta and beta/gamma chains were used on approximately 400 ng RNA. From the reads, TCRdb called clonotypes with MiXCR, one entry per CDR3 protein. This table holds some 130,000 distinct CDR3 sequences, about 12% found once. Sequencing was performed on a population of CD138-negative cells sorted from bone marrow. These receptors all come from a donor at least 40 years old with multiple myeloma.

Many counts were recorded for this clonotype. The V and J genes are TRBV2 and TRBJ1-2; the D gene is possibly TRBD1 (5 bases). The V gene lost 3 bases and the J gene lost 7 bases, with 12 bases spanning the gap. The CDR3 extends over 13 amino acids. CDR1 is SNHLY, CDR2 FYNNEI, per germline. The CDR3 nucleotides read TGTGCCAGCAGTGAGGGCAGGGACCCTGGCTACACCTTC. As protein: CASSEGRDPGYTF.

This clonotype was seen many times. The chain combines TRBV20-1 with TRBJ1-1, with 8 bases that match TRBD1. After removal of 0 bases from V and 8 bases from J, the junction contained 8 bases not matched to a gene. This CDR3 has 14 amino acids. The germline gives CDR1 DFQATT, CDR2 SNEGSKA (reference sequence). The CDR3, as DNA: TGCAGTGCTAGAGATCCCGACAGGGGACCCGAAGCTTTCTTT. Its translation is CSARDPDRGPEAFF.

This clonotype was recorded at least ten times. The germline gene is not matched at one end of the junction; a read error may be the cause. The V call is TRBV29-1, the J call TRBJ1-4, with TRBD1 matching 7 bases. Germline values: CDR1 SQVTM, CDR2 ANQGSEA. There are 11 residues in the CDR3. DNA for the CDR3: TGCAGCGTCCTCCGAGGGGGCGCCCGGACCTTT. Translation gives CSVLRGGARTF.

This clonotype was counted a few times. The CDR3 coding sequence is TGTGCCAGCAAGTCCGGACAGGCGTTTGGCTACACCTTC. This gives the protein CASKSGQAFGYTF. This chain uses TRBV6-1 with TRBJ1-2; 7 bases fit TRBD1. The CDR3 contains 13 residues. Germline CDR1 reads MNHNS; CDR2 reads SASEGT. J was trimmed by 7 bases and V by 7 bases; bases with no gene match: 9.

There are many counts of this clonotype. CDR3 nucleotides: TGCAGTGTCGGCGGGAGTGTCTACAATGAGCAGTTCTTC. Translation gives CSVGGSVYNEQFF. The chain carries TRBV20-1 and TRBJ2-1; TRBD2 matches at 7 bases. CDR3 size: 13 residues. Germline V lookup: CDR1 DFQATT, CDR2 SNEGSKA (reference sequence). With 7 bases clipped from V and 3 bases from J, the junction kept 6 bases outside the gene matches.

There are many counts of this clonotype. The CDR3 sequence: CASSAGAPETQYF. The CDR3 DNA reads as TGTGCCAGCAGTGCAGGGGCCCCAGAGACCCAGTACTTC. The genes are TRBV9 and TRBJ2-5; possible D gene TRBD1, 6 bases. The CDR3 length is 13 residues. CDR1 SGDLS and CDR2 YYNGEE come from the germline V gene. With 5 bases removed from V and 4 bases from J, the gap between germline ends came to 12 bases.

Comments on this clonotype: A much larger clone differs by one base, so this may be a read error. CDR3: CASRSSALAPGEQYF. Here the CDR3 DNA reads TGTGCCAGCAGATCCTCGGCGCTAGCTCCAGGCGAACAGTACTTC. The rearrangement joins TRBV27 to TRBJ2-7, with D perhaps TRBD2 (5 bases). V gave up 6 bases and J gave up 10 bases, with 25 bases separating them. CDR1 MNHEY and CDR2 SMNVEV come from the germline V gene (reference sequence). The CDR3 is 15 residues long.

This clonotype was seen a handful of times. A read error is possible here, since a much larger clone lies one base away. The chain recombines TRBV6-2 or TRBV6-3 with TRBJ1-5; D is undetermined. Looked up from germline, CDR1 is MNHEY and CDR2 is SVGEGT. This CDR3 is built from 13 residues. CDR3 amino acids: CVSSYQANQPQHF. The CDR3 DNA reads TGTGTCAGCAGTTACCAGGCCAATCAGCCCCAGCATTTT.

Many counts were recorded for this clonotype. The chain uses TRBV11-1 and TRBJ2-1; 7 nucleotides line up with TRBD1. CDR1 and CDR2 from the germline V gene are SGHAT and FQDESV (reference sequence). The J segment lost 9 bases and the V segment lost 4 bases, leaving 12 bases of the junction unmatched. This CDR3 has 15 amino acids. This chain's CDR3 is CASSSGTASVGEQFF. CDR3 in DNA: TGTGCCAGCAGCTCCGGGACAGCCTCAGTGGGTGAGCAGTTCTTC. Full variable domain (missing parts from reference TRBV11-1 and TRBJ2-1): EAEVAQSPRYKITEKSQAVAFWCDPISGHATLYWYRQILGQGPELLVQFQDESVVDDSQLPKDRFSAERLKGVDSTLKIQPAELGDSAMYLCASSSGTASVGEQFFGPGTRLTVL.

About this clonotype itself: This likely traces to a read error, being one base from a far larger clone. The gene calls are TRBV7-3 and TRBJ1-1; the D is unclear. This CDR3 comprises 17 residues. V lost 1 base and J lost 1, with 16 bases in between. CDR1 is SGHTA, CDR2 FQGTGA, per germline. CDR3 in DNA: TGTGCCAGCAGCTTAAAAGGGCTGACTACCCCGAACACTGAAGCTTTCTTT. It is translated as CASSLKGLTTPNTEAFF.

This clonotype appeared many times. The genes are TRBV7-9 and TRBJ1-5; D unresolved. The V end was cut by 1 base, the J end by 10 bases, with 11 bases between. Germline CDR1 SEHNR, CDR2 FQNEAQ (reference sequence). This CDR3 is built from 13 residues. The CDR3 sequence is CASSLVGDRPQHF. DNA for the CDR3: TGTGCCAGCAGCTTAGTAGGAGATAGACCCCAGCATTTT.

This sequence joins TRBV7-9 and TRBJ2-5; no reliable D call. Trimming removed 5 bases at V and 1 base at J, with 17 bases between. CDR1 is SEHNR, CDR2 FQNEAQ, per germline (reference sequence). The CDR3 is 16 residues long. The CDR3 region has the DNA TGTGCCAGCAGCATAATAGACATTCCAACCCAAGAGACCCAGTACTTC. Amino acid sequence: CASSIIDIPTQETQYF.

The table lists this clonotype with many counts. The gene calls are TRBV10-2 and TRBJ2-2, with 9 bases identical to TRBD2. The V segment lost 7 bases and the J segment 5 bases; nucleotides outside the gene matches: 8. The CDR3 is made up of 15 amino acids. The germline gives CDR1 WSHSY, CDR2 SAAADI. Here the CDR3 reads CASKLAGAETGELFF. In nucleotides, the CDR3 is TGCGCCAGCAAATTAGCGGGAGCGGAAACCGGGGAGCTGTTTTTT.

This clonotype was observed a handful of times. The chain couples TRBV5-1 to TRBJ2-1; D possibly uses TRBD1 or TRBD2 (6 bases each). This CDR3 comprises 15 residues. V was shortened by 0 bases and J by 4 bases, with 11 bases between the two germline ends. Germline loops: CDR1 SGHRS, CDR2 YFSETQ. CDR3 DNA sequence: TGCGCCAGCAGCTTGGGCCGGAGGGGGTACAATGAGCAGTTCTTC. Its protein product is CASSLGRRGYNEQFF.

This clonotype was counted ten times or more. V usage is TRBV2 and J usage is TRBJ2-2; D gene ambiguous. Per the germline V gene, CDR1 is SNHLY and CDR2 is FYNNEI. The germline V and J ends were trimmed by 5 bases and 4 bases, with 14 bases remaining between them. The CDR3 sequence is 15 residues long. The CDR3 sequence is CASSPSGRTTGELFF. The DNA for the CDR3 is TGTGCCAGCAGTCCTTCGGGCAGAACCACCGGGGAGCTGTTTTTT.

This clonotype was found many times. The chain has TRBV12-3 or TRBV12-4 and TRBJ1-5; 7 bases are a match to TRBD1. The CDR3 sequence is 15 residues long. V shed 3 bases and J 3 bases; nucleotides not matched to a gene: 5. The CDR3 bases are TGTGCCAGCAGTTTCGGGGACAGTCCCAATCAGCCCCAGCATTTT. Its translation is CASSFGDSPNQPQHF.

This clonotype came up many times. The chain joins TRBV18 to TRBJ2-5; D uncertain. CDR1 is KGHSH and CDR2 is LQKENI in the germline V gene. Trimming removed 0 bases at V and 2 bases at J, with 4 bases between. This CDR3 has 13 residues. The CDR3 reads CASSPPSQETQYF. The DNA for the CDR3 is TGTGCCAGCTCACCACCCAGTCAAGAGACCCAGTACTTC.

At least ten counts were recorded for this clonotype. The chain employs TRBV10-3 and TRBJ2-1; tentatively, D is TRBD2 (6 bases). V shed 10 bases and J shed 4 bases, with 17 bases lying between them. In germline, CDR1 is ENHRY, CDR2 SYGVKD. CDR3 length: 14 amino acids. CDR3 loop: CATDHSGGYNEQFF. CDR3 sequence (DNA): TGTGCCACGGATCATAGCGGAGGGTACAATGAGCAGTTCTTC.

This clonotype was seen at least ten times. The CDR3 DNA is TGTGCCAGCAGCTTCTGGACTAGCGGGAGAATTTCCTACAATGAGCAGTTCTTC. Encoded protein: CASSFWTSGRISYNEQFF. J is TRBJ2-1 and V is TRBV7-9; 13 positions match TRBD2. V lost 3 bases and J lost 1; bases outside the gene matches: 6. The CDR3 spans 18 residues. Germline CDR1 reads SEHNR; CDR2 reads FQNEAQ (reference sequence).

This clonotype has ten or more counts. This CDR3 reads CASSLAGGRREQYF. The CDR3 DNA is TGTGCCAGCAGCTTAGCGGGCGGGAGACGCGAGCAGTACTTC. V gene TRBV7-2 combines with J gene TRBJ2-7; 7 bases match TRBD2. J lost 6 bases, V lost 0 bases, and 5 bases had no gene match. CDR3 length: 14 amino acids. Per the germline V gene, CDR1 is SGHTA and CDR2 is FQGNSA.

This clonotype was observed many times. J is TRBJ2-7 and V is TRBV20-1; 8 positions match TRBD2. The J segment lost 2 bases and the V segment lost 3 bases, leaving 12 bases of the junction unmatched. CDR3 length equals 16 residues. The germline V gene has CDR1 DFQATT and CDR2 SNEGSKA (reference sequence). CDR3 protein: CSAREMGGRSTYEQYF. The CDR3 nucleotides are TGCAGTGCTAGGGAGATGGGCGGGAGGTCCACCTACGAGCAGTACTTC.

Remarks on this clonotype: A read error may be the cause here, since a much bigger clone is one base away. The conserved phenylalanine or tryptophan normally closing the CDR3 is absent here, so this likely arose from a read error. The rearrangement joins TRBV6-6 to TRBJ2-1; D possibly matches TRBD1 or TRBD2 (5 bases each). V lost 5 bases and J lost 7, with 12 bases in between. From germline, CDR1 is MNHNY and CDR2 SVGAGI (reference sequence). The CDR3 runs 13 residues. The DNA for the CDR3 is TGTGCCAGCAGTCCACGGGACGCGAATGAGCAGTTCCTC. Encoded protein: CASSPRDANEQFL.

This clonotype was seen a handful of times. The chain couples TRBV27 to TRBJ2-1; D possibly corresponds to TRBD1 (6 bases). CDR1 is MNHEY, CDR2 SMNVEV, per germline (reference sequence). There are 14 residues in the CDR3. V lost 6 bases and J lost 4, with 13 bases in between. The DNA of the CDR3 is TGTGCCAGCAGGCTTCGTACAGGGTACAATGAGCAGTTCTTC. Translated, it gives CASRLRTGYNEQFF.

At least ten counts were recorded for this clonotype. The chain has TRBV2 and TRBJ2-1; tentative D call: TRBD2 (6 bases). The CDR3 contains 18 residues. Trimming left V 5 bases short and J 0 bases short, with 20 bases between. Germline-derived CDR1 and CDR2 are SNHLY and FYNNEI. The CDR3 coding sequence is TGTGCCAGCAGTCAAAGGGCTCTAGCGCCGAGCTCCTACAATGAGCAGTTCTTC. It translates to CASSQRALAPSSYNEQFF. Looking up the rest from reference TRBV2 and TRBJ2-1 gives the full variable domain: EPEVTQTPSHQVTQMGQEVILRCVPISNHLYFYWYRQILGQKVEFLVSFYNNEISEKSEIFDDQFSVERPDGSNFTLKIRSTKLEDSAMYFCASSQRALAPSSYNEQFFGPGTRLTVL.

This clonotype has at least ten counts. This chain links TRBV10-3 with TRBJ2-3; 9 bases match TRBD2. Germline V CDR1 and CDR2: ENHRY, SYGVKD. The CDR3 is 15 amino acids. J was trimmed by 2 bases and V by 3 bases; bases with no gene match: 3. CDR3 DNA sequence: TGTGCCATCAGTGATCAGCGGGAGGACACAGATACGCAGTATTTT. It yields the protein CAISDQREDTDTQYF.